A selection of T cell receptor beta chains follows, all from one sample in a study of blood T cell repertoires in COVID-19. Here immunoSEQ multiplex PCR was the method, and the copy in TCRdb shows in-frame clones only, minus some. Counted here are roughly 200,000 clones, roughly 80% occurring once; the ten biggest clones make up around 5.1%. Sequencing used peripheral blood. The receptors were gathered from a woman in her 70s with acute or convalescent COVID-19. Each CDR3 is given without its conserved first and last residue.

j_call,v_call,cdr3_aa
TRBJ2-1,TRBV7-2,ASSSPLGQGKGNEQF
TRBJ2-4,TRBV28,ASSTQARDRNIQY
TRBJ2-1,TRBV6-5,ASRSSRDEQF
TRBJ1-1,TRBV9,ASSVAQGLNTEAF
TRBJ2-1,TRBV10-3,ATGLLEDEQF
TRBJ1-5,TRBV6-6,ASSPRSQINSNQPQH
TRBJ2-5,TRBV24-1,ATSDSTEEETQY
TRBJ1-2,TRBV19,ASREDRVRGYT
TRBJ1-5,TRBV30,AWSGDRVNQPQH
TRBJ2-3,TRBV29-1,SVTDGGRTDTQY
TRBJ2-5,TRBV12-5,ASGLGSQETQY
TRBJ1-5,TRBV19,ASSSDRVGNQPQH
TRBJ1-2,TRBV28,ASSLLPGQGYGYT
TRBJ2-1,TRBV5-1,ASSLGDSSYNEQF
TRBJ2-1,TRBV5-1,ASSTLPLAGGYNEQF
TRBJ1-5,TRBV19,ASSIDRSQPQH
TRBJ2-1,TRBV7-9,ASSPTSGTGGHEQF
TRBJ2-5,TRBV7-3,ASSLSRGSGETQY
TRBJ1-3,TRBV7-2,ASSLAGTDTGNTIY
TRBJ2-7,TRBV5-1,ASSSGTGDWEQY
TRBJ2-1,TRBV5-1,ASSPLATYNEQF
TRBJ2-1,TRBV30,AWSALGEGREQF
TRBJ1-4,TRBV28,ASSLRGLGEKLF